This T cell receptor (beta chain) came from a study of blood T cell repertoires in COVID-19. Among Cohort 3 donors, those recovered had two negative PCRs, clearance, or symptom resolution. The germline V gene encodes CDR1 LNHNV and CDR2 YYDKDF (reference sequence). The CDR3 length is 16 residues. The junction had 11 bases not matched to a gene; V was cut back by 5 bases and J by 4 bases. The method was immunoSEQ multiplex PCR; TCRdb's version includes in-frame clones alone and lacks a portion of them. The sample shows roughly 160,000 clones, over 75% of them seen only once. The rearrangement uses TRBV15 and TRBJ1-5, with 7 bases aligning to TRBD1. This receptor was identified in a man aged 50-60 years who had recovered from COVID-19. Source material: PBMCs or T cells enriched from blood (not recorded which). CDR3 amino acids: CATSPVGSGGNQPQHF. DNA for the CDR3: TGTGCCACCAGCCCAGTGGGGTCAGGGGGGAATCAGCCCCAGCATTTT.